This T cell receptor beta chain came from a study of identical twins (dated by TCRdb to the mid-2010s). Regarding the study in general: TCR alpha and beta repertoires from monozygotic twins, unrelated adults of various ages and cord blood were deep-sequenced to test whether fetal clonotypes persist. To rule out contamination, the twin experiments were replicated at different times with different library preparation protocols.

Here is what the overall study found, with its caveats: Compared with coincidental sharing between unrelated individuals, an excess of low generation-probability sequences was observed among out-of-frame TCR alpha sequences shared between twins. Invariant T cells such as MAIT and iNKT could partly confound zero-insertion analyses, although diverse VJ usage argued against such confounding for most clonotypes. Because the same donors could not be followed over many years, conclusions were based on cross-sectional statistical analysis. Excess twin sharing in beta out-of-frame sequences was weaker because fewer shared sequences lowered the signal-to-noise ratio. Out-of-frame TCR alpha sharing in monozygotic twins was systematically underestimated by recombination models, whereas sharing between unrelated individuals was in agreement with the recombination models. Fewer insertions were carried by abundant cord blood beta clonotypes, a similar but weaker trend appeared in young adult naive repertoires, and no such trend appeared in memory repertoires.

The library was prepared using 5' RACE. The data were produced on an Illumina HiSeq 2000. A universal primer binding site was introduced by template switching, and a unique molecular identifier was present in the final cDNA, enabling accurate counting of TCR cDNA molecules. First-strand cDNA for TCR alpha and beta chains was synthesized from specific primers in the conserved constant-segment region. To control for contamination, each cDNA library was double barcoded with a SMART-Mk sample barcode plus Illumina barcodes. Two successive PCR steps introduced TruSeq adapter sequences along with Illumina sample barcodes. Sequencing of the TCR alpha and beta cDNA libraries was done on the Illumina HiSeq platform using custom primers. The original pipeline was this. Unique molecular identifiers were extracted from raw reads with MiGEC, and CDR3 positions were determined with MiXCR. Recombination models were inferred per individual with the repgenHMM and IGoR tools using an EM algorithm. The analysis of shared clonotypes was done with the tcR package in R, with sharing normalized by the product of cloneset sizes. To study raw recombination free of thymic and clonal selection effects, out-of-frame nonproductive sequences were analyzed. Using fastp trimming at Q25 and MiXCR clonotype assembly, TCRdb reanalyzed the public sequencing data and kept in-frame beta chains. Records with the same CDR3 protein are collapsed into one entry carrying the most frequent genes and DNA. These V and J calls are TCRdb output, not the study's own analysis. The sample table holds around 670,000 distinct CDR3 sequences, of which approximately 6.1% were seen once. The top ten constitute roughly 2% of the sample.

From the cysteine up to the phenylalanine, the CDR3 has a length of 17 residues. Only the CDR3 part of the read is kept: 51 bases, read in frame from the first base. V and J lose 1 base and 4 bases, and a span of 17 bases separates them. CDR1 and CDR2, per the germline V gene (reference sequence), are SEHNR and FQNEAQ. There are a few counts of this clonotype. The clone's antigen remains unknown. Base qualities are not at hand, and no much larger clone is one base apart. Every donor in the study was a healthy Caucasian. The researchers also sequenced three unrelated adults who were not twins: a male aged 18 to 29, a male aged 50 to 60, and a female aged 50 to 60. Miltenyi CD45RO+ enrichment and human naive T-cell isolation kits were used to isolate memory (CD45RO+) and naive T cells from PBMC.

Sequencing was performed on naive T cells sorted from blood. In light of the paper, this sample's cell subset or site label describes: cells isolated with a human naive T-cell isolation kit. The chain is made from TRBV7-9 and TRBJ1-5; perhaps TRBD1 is the D gene, with 5 bases matching. This TCR came from a man between 18 and 29 years old in good health. The sequenced DNA is TGTGCCAGCAGCTTAGTCGGATCGGGGGGAAGGAATCAGCCCCAGCATTTT. Protein translation: CASSLVGSGGRNQPQHF.